The clone carrying this TCR beta chain was recorded many times. Its specificity is not known. The CDR3 is 15 residues long. Germline values: CDR1 SGHRS, CDR2 YFSETQ. V was pared by 0 bases and J by 1 base, with 7 bases between. Every sequencing run generated over 160 million TCR-beta sequences from 15-18 subjects. TCRdb re-called the 5' RACE reads through MiXCR, storing one row per CDR3 protein. The profile shows about 62,000 distinct CDR3 sequences, approximately 3.7% of them singletons. The unsorted libraries originated from 2 million PBMCs kept at -80 C. The entry originates in a study of neurological immune-mediated disorders. Study results and caveats: Grouping of repertoires by phylogeny put those of 18 of 34 multiple sclerosis patients into a single related-CDR3 cluster, a possible signature.

This TCR was sampled from a woman aged 45-59 years with multiple sclerosis. Specimen: PBMCs. V and J are TRBV5-1 and TRBJ2-2; D might be TRBD1 (6 bases). Here the CDR3 reads CASSLVQGNTGELFF. The CDR3 DNA sequence: TGCGCCAGCAGCTTGGTACAGGGGAACACCGGGGAGCTGTTTTTT.